These 30 T cell receptor beta chains originate from one sample sequenced in a study of OX40 agonist ivuxolimab in advanced cancers. Libraries were prepared by immunoSEQ multiplex PCR; TCRdb keeps only in-frame clonotypes and omits some of them. Among tens of thousands of clones listed, about nine tenths were seen once. Specimen: CD4+ or CD8+ T cells sorted from blood, collected in a trial of the OX40 agonist ivuxolimab. The receptor source for this set is an adult with an advanced solid tumor such as melanoma, head and neck, liver or kidney cancer.

The chain recombines TRBV2 with TRBJ2-4; no clear D gene. CDR1 is SNHLY, CDR2 FYNNEI, per germline. The V end was cut by 5 bases, the J end by 1 base, with 9 bases between. The CDR3 is made up of 14 amino acids. In DNA form, the CDR3 reads TGTGCCAGCAGTCCGGATGGGGCCAAAAACATTCAGTACTTC. Amino acid sequence: CASSPDGAKNIQYF.

The chain joins TRBV5-1 to TRBJ1-1; D is unclear. The ends were cut back, 0 bases at V and 3 bases at J, with 9 bases in the middle. This CDR3 region has 14 residues. The germline V gene has CDR1 SGHRS and CDR2 YFSETQ. The CDR3 is CASSLEMGYTEAFF. The CDR3 DNA is TGCGCCAGCAGCTTGGAGATGGGGTACACTGAAGCTTTCTTT. Looking up the rest from reference TRBV5-1 and TRBJ1-1 gives the full variable domain: KAGVTQTPRYLIKTRGQQVTLSCSPISGHRSVSWYQQTPGQGLQFLFEYFSETQRNKGNFPGRFSGRQFSNSRSEMNVSTLELGDSALYLCASSLEMGYTEAFFGQGTRLTVV.

The chain's CDR3 is CAISAPGTGLGYTF. DNA of the CDR3: TGTGCCATCAGTGCCCCCGGGACAGGGTTAGGCTACACCTTC. The J gene is TRBJ1-2, the V gene TRBV10-3; 9 bases agree with TRBD1. Germline assignment: CDR1 ENHRY and CDR2 SYGVKD. This CDR3 region has 14 residues. The trim removed 4 bases at V and 8 bases at J, leaving 8 bases unmatched.

V is TRBV5-4 and J is TRBJ1-2; no clear D gene. The V and J ends lost 9 bases and 0 bases respectively, with 9 bases between them. Per the germline V gene, CDR1 is SGHNT and CDR2 is YYREEE (reference sequence). CDR3 length: 12 residues. CDR3: CATHRANYGYTF. The CDR3 DNA follows: TGTGCCACCCACCGGGCTAACTATGGCTACACCTTC.

The gene calls are TRBV27 and TRBJ2-5; D is unclear. Trimming pared 6 bases from V and 3 bases from J, leaving 11 bases between. The CDR3 covers 13 residues. The germline V gene has CDR1 MNHEY and CDR2 SMNVEV (reference sequence). As DNA, the CDR3 is TGTGCCAGCAGCCCTAGGGTCAAAGAGACCCAGTACTTC. It specifies CASSPRVKETQYF.

The V call is TRBV6-1, the J call TRBJ2-1; D is unresolved. Germline assignment: CDR1 MNHNS and CDR2 SASEGT. V dropped 7 bases and J dropped 3 bases, with 13 bases sitting between them. The CDR3 runs 14 residues. The CDR3 reads CASTPGDVYNEQFF. CDR3 DNA: TGTGCCAGCACCCCTGGAGATGTCTACAATGAGCAGTTCTTC.

The chain uses TRBV6-5 and TRBJ1-5; no definite D call. The CDR3 has 14 amino acids. V lost 7 bases to trimming and J lost 3 bases, with 13 bases between them. From germline, CDR1 is MNHEY and CDR2 SVGAGI. The CDR3 protein is CASTRGGTNQPQHF. The CDR3 DNA reads as TGTGCCAGCACCCGAGGCGGCACCAATCAGCCCCAGCATTTT.

The genes are TRBV5-1 and TRBJ2-3; TRBD2 matches at 9 bases. Trimming took 5 bases from V and 1 from J; bases not matched to a gene: 2. Per the germline V gene, CDR1 is SGHRS and CDR2 is YFSETQ. This CDR3 is 14 amino acids long. The CDR3 coding sequence is TGCGCCAGCAGTAGCGGGGGACGCACAGATACGCAGTATTTT. Translated, it gives CASSSGGRTDTQYF.

This rearrangement joins TRBV7-2 to TRBJ1-5; 7 positions match TRBD1. Trimming removed 4 bases from V and 4 bases from J; junction bases left unmatched: 7. The CDR3 runs 15 residues. Germline CDR1 is SGHTA and CDR2 is FQGNSA. This CDR3 is CASSSWDSPNQPQHF. For the CDR3, the DNA is TGTGCCAGCAGCTCCTGGGACAGCCCGAATCAGCCCCAGCATTTT.

V usage is TRBV7-2 and J usage is TRBJ2-7; tentatively, D is TRBD2 (6 bases). V lost 6 bases, J lost 0 bases, and 15 bases lay in between. CDR1 is SGHTA, CDR2 FQGNSA, per germline. The CDR3 loop spans 15 amino acids. CDR3 DNA: TGTGCCAGCAGGGAGGGACGGAGGAGCTCCTACGAGCAGTACTTC. This gives the protein CASREGRRSSYEQYF. Full variable domain (missing parts from reference TRBV7-2 and TRBJ2-7): GAGVSQSPSNKVTEKGKDVELRCDPISGHTALYWYRQSLGQGLEFLIYFQGNSAPDKSGLPSDRFSAERTGGSVSTLTIQRTQQEDSAVYLCASREGRRSSYEQYFGPGTRLTVT.

The chain recombines TRBV15 with TRBJ2-3, with 7 bases aligning to TRBD2. CDR1 LNHNV and CDR2 YYDKDF come from the germline V gene (reference sequence). This CDR3 region has 16 residues. The ends lost 1 base at V and 10 bases at J; junction bases unmatched: 14. The DNA of the CDR3 is TGTGCCACCAGCAGAGGGACTAGGGGACTCTTTGTCCCGCAGTATTTT. It codes for CATSRGTRGLFVPQYF.

In its sample, this clone was seen a few times. The chain combines TRBV5-4 with TRBJ1-1; D is unresolved. V shed 3 bases and J shed 6 bases, with 9 bases lying between them. Germline CDR1 reads SGHNT; CDR2 reads YYREEE (reference sequence). This CDR3 is 12 amino acids long. The CDR3 nucleotides are TGTGCCAGCAGCTCGACGATCCCTGAAGCTTTCTTT. As protein: CASSSTIPEAFF.

V usage is TRBV11-2 and J usage is TRBJ1-2; 10 bases match TRBD1. V gave up 5 bases and J gave up 8 bases; unmatched junction bases: 8. CDR1 SGHAT and CDR2 FQNNGV come from the germline V gene. This CDR3 region has 14 residues. The DNA of the CDR3 is TGTGCCAGCAGCCCCGCCGGGACAGGGGACGGCTACACCTTC. Translation: CASSPAGTGDGYTF. The full variable domain, in which reference TRBV11-2 and TRBJ1-2 provide the parts outside the CDR3, is EAGVAQSPRYKIIEKRQSVAFWCNPISGHATLYWYQQILGQGPKLLIQFQNNGVVDDSQLPKDRFSAERLKGVDSTLKIQPAKLEDSAVYLCASSPAGTGDGYTFGSGTRLTVV.

The chain has TRBV5-5 and TRBJ1-5; D is possibly TRBD1 (5 bases). Germline values: CDR1 SGHKS, CDR2 YYEKEE (reference sequence). The CDR3 extends over 13 amino acids. Trimming cost V 0 bases and J 5 bases, with 6 bases left between them. The CDR3 reads CASSLGGDQPQHF. The CDR3 bases are TGTGCCAGCAGCTTGGGAGGGGATCAGCCCCAGCATTTT.

The chain joins TRBV5-6 to TRBJ1-2; 7 bases align to TRBD1. Trimming at V came to 4 bases and at J to 0 bases, leaving 6 bases not matched to a gene. Germline CDR1 and CDR2: SGHDT and YYEEEE. The CDR3 loop spans 15 amino acids. The CDR3 loop is CASSLMDRTNYGYTF. For the CDR3, the DNA is TGTGCCAGCAGCCTTATGGACAGGACTAACTATGGCTACACCTTC. The variable domain in full, completed from reference TRBV5-6 and TRBJ1-2, reads DAGVTQSPTHLIKTRGQQVTLRCSPKSGHDTVSWYQQALGQGPQFIFQYYEEEERQRGNFPDRFSGHQFPNYSSELNVNALLLGDSALYLCASSLMDRTNYGYTFGSGTRLTVV.

The rearrangement uses TRBV4-1 and TRBJ2-1, with TRBD2 as a possible D gene (6 bases). Germline loops: CDR1 MGHRA, CDR2 YSYEKL. The CDR3 contains 14 residues. V lost 4 bases and J 9 bases, leaving 16 bases between the germline ends. CDR3 in DNA: TGCGCCAGCAGCCCGTCTAGCGCCTGGGGTGAGCAGTTCTTC. Amino acids: CASSPSSAWGEQFF.

V is TRBV7-8 and J is TRBJ2-1, with unresolved D. The CDR3 is 14 residues long. The V and J ends lost 0 bases and 6 bases respectively, with 9 bases between them. In germline, CDR1 is SGHVS, CDR2 FQNEAQ. DNA of the CDR3: TGTGCCAGCAGCTTAGCCGAACTCGGCAATGAGCAGTTCTTC. This gives the protein CASSLAELGNEQFF.

The chain links TRBV19 to TRBJ1-1; a weak D match, TRBD1 (5 bases). Germline values: CDR1 LNHDA, CDR2 SQIVND (reference sequence). Trimming cost V 5 bases and J 2 bases, with 15 bases left between them. This CDR3 region has 15 residues. The CDR3 loop is CASSLERGVNTEAFF. The DNA of the CDR3 is TGTGCCAGTAGTCTGGAACGGGGGGTAAACACTGAAGCTTTCTTT.

The V call is TRBV19, the J call TRBJ2-2; possibly TRBD1 for D (5 bases). The germline V and J ends were trimmed by 6 bases and 5 bases, with 10 bases remaining between them. The CDR3 is 13 amino acids. Germline V CDR1 and CDR2: LNHDA, SQIVND (reference sequence). This CDR3 reads CASRIQGTGELFF. The DNA for the CDR3 is TGTGCCAGTAGGATCCAGGGTACCGGGGAGCTGTTTTTT.

This clone was observed once. This chain links TRBV7-9 with TRBJ2-5; 9 nucleotides line up with TRBD2. The trim removed 4 bases at V and 5 bases at J, leaving 8 bases unmatched. The germline V gene has CDR1 SEHNR and CDR2 FQNEAQ (reference sequence). The CDR3 spans 15 residues. The CDR3 is CASSSGTSYRETQYF. DNA for the CDR3: TGTGCCAGCAGCTCTGGGACTAGCTATAGGGAGACCCAGTACTTC. The full variable domain, rest sourced from reference TRBV7-9 and TRBJ2-5, is DTGVSQNPRHKITKRGQNVTFRCDPISEHNRLYWYRQTLGQGPEFLTYFQNEAQLEKSRLLSDRFSAERPKGSFSTLEIQRTEQGDSAMYLCASSSGTSYRETQYFGPGTRLLVL.

The V gene is TRBV6-4, the J gene TRBJ2-1, with 8 bases matching TRBD2. J was trimmed by 0 bases and V by 5 bases; bases with no gene match: 3. The CDR3 sequence is 15 residues long. Per germline, CDR1 MRHNA and CDR2 SNTAGT. In DNA form, the CDR3 reads TGTGCCAGCAGTCAAAGCGGGAGCTCCTACAATGAGCAGTTCTTC. It specifies CASSQSGSSYNEQFF.

The chain combines TRBV6-1 with TRBJ2-1; 7 nucleotides match TRBD2. There are 16 residues in the CDR3. The V gene's germline CDR1 is MNHNS and CDR2 SASEGT. Trimming removed 2 bases from V and 8 bases from J; junction bases left unmatched: 12. The CDR3 bases are TGTGCCAGCAGTGAATTGGGAGGGGCGAGCGGCTATGAGCAGTTCTTC. Translating gives CASSELGGASGYEQFF.

The chain combines TRBV11-2 with TRBJ2-2; D may correspond to TRBD1 or TRBD2 (6 bases each). The ends were cut back, 5 bases at V and 6 bases at J, with 16 bases in the middle. Per germline, CDR1 SGHAT and CDR2 FQNNGV. The CDR3 has 15 amino acids. CDR3 nucleotide sequence: TGTGCCAGCAGCCAGGAAACGGGGGCCCCCGGGGAGCTGTTTTTT. Translating gives CASSQETGAPGELFF.

V and J are TRBV7-2 and TRBJ1-5, with unresolved D. The V gene's germline CDR1 is SGHTA and CDR2 FQGNSA. Trimming removed 1 base from V and 5 bases from J, with 9 bases in between. This CDR3 is built from 14 residues. In nucleotides, the CDR3 is TGTGCCAGCAGCTTAGTTTACCAAGATCAGCCCCAGCATTTT. Its protein is CASSLVYQDQPQHF.

For the CDR3, the DNA is TGTGCCAGCAGCCAAGAGCAGGGTCTGGGCTACACCTTC. Protein: CASSQEQGLGYTF. This chain uses TRBV14 with TRBJ1-2; D is perhaps TRBD1 (5 bases). Looked up from germline, CDR1 is SGHDN and CDR2 is FVKESK. V shed 0 bases and J shed 8 bases, with 10 bases lying between them. This CDR3 spans 13 amino acids. The full variable domain, completed using reference TRBV14 and TRBJ1-2, is EAGVTQFPSHSVIEKGQTVTLRCDPISGHDNLYWYRRVMGKEIKFLLHFVKESKQDESGMPNNRFLAERTGGTYSTLKVQPAELEDSGVYFCASSQEQGLGYTFGSGTRLTVV.

The chain couples TRBV4-1 to TRBJ2-2; 14 bases fit TRBD2. Unmatched junction bases numbered 18, after V lost 5 bases and J lost 1 base. Germline CDR1 reads MGHRA; CDR2 reads YSYEKL. The CDR3 has 22 amino acids. The CDR3 loop is CASSYSTGLAGGLDLNTGELFF. The CDR3 region has the DNA TGCGCCAGCAGCTATTCTACCGGACTAGCGGGGGGCCTCGACTTGAACACCGGGGAGCTGTTTTTT.

This clone was recorded only once. This chain joins TRBV5-6 and TRBJ1-1; D is undetermined. The ends were cut back, 4 bases at V and 1 base at J, with 2 bases in the middle. The CDR3 is 11 residues long. Germline V CDR1 and CDR2: SGHDT, YYEEEE. The CDR3 protein is CASSQNTEAFF. The CDR3 DNA reads as TGTGCCAGCAGCCAGAACACTGAAGCTTTCTTT. The full variable domain, completed using reference TRBV5-6 and TRBJ1-1, is DAGVTQSPTHLIKTRGQQVTLRCSPKSGHDTVSWYQQALGQGPQFIFQYYEEEERQRGNFPDRFSGHQFPNYSSELNVNALLLGDSALYLCASSQNTEAFFGQGTRLTVV.

The chain uses TRBV7-2 and TRBJ2-7; D possibly corresponds to TRBD1 (6 bases). V lost 0 bases and J 2 bases, leaving 8 bases between the germline ends. The CDR3 covers 14 residues. CDR1 is SGHTA, CDR2 FQGNSA, per germline. The chain's CDR3 is CASSLAGTPYEQYF. DNA of the CDR3: TGTGCCAGCAGCTTAGCGGGGACACCCTACGAGCAGTACTTC.

J is TRBJ2-7 and V is TRBV19; TRBD2 aligns across 10 bases. After removal of 5 bases from V and 2 bases from J, the junction contained 12 bases not matched to a gene. Germline V gene sequence: CDR1 LNHDA, CDR2 SQIVND (reference sequence). CDR3 size: 17 residues. Written as DNA, the CDR3 is TGTGCCAGTAGTCTTCAAGCTAGCGGGAGAGGGCCCTACGAGCAGTACTTC. Translation: CASSLQASGRGPYEQYF.

The chain recombines TRBV5-1 with TRBJ2-5; weak D call: TRBD1 (6 bases). V lost 1 base to trimming and J lost 3 bases, with 16 bases between them. Germline V lookup: CDR1 SGHRS, CDR2 YFSETQ. CDR3 size: 16 residues. In nucleotides, the CDR3 is TGCGCCAGCAGCTTGCAGGGGAATAGGATAGAAGAGACCCAGTACTTC. Its translation: CASSLQGNRIEETQYF.